This entry concerns a single TCR beta chain. As yet, its antigen is unknown. The data originate from a study of PD-L1 blockade in urothelial cancer. Study overall: Patients' atezolizumab regimen, 1,200 mg intravenously every 3 weeks, began around 2014. Analyzed time points were 3 weeks (second dose) and 6 weeks after therapy began. T cells were recovered from blood samples at a median of 141,255. Study observations and caveats: Below-median pretreatment blood TCR clonality was a predictor of better survival.

Here immunoSEQ multiplex PCR was the method, and the copy in TCRdb shows in-frame clones only, minus some. Here the sample spans 40,000 to 50,000 clones, around 80% being singletons. Time point denoted: pretreatment peripheral blood. The CDR3 extends over 17 amino acids. V dropped 5 bases and J dropped 6 bases, with 24 bases sitting between them. The V gene's germline CDR1 is SEHNR and CDR2 FQNEAQ (reference sequence). This chain joins TRBV7-9 and TRBJ2-3; D might be TRBD2 (6 bases). The clonotype comes from a man between 65 and 79 years old with urothelial cancer. Sequences were derived from PBMCs, sampled around atezolizumab (anti-PD-L1) treatment. The CDR3 sequence is CASSGPAGLSVGDTQYF. The CDR3, as DNA: TGTGCCAGCAGCGGGCCCGCGGGACTCTCTGTGGGTGATACGCAGTATTTT.